The 5 T cell receptor beta chains below come from one sample, sequenced in a study of vaccination and CD4 T cells after COVID-19. Treatment denoted: approximately nine-day PBMC culture with coronavirus spike peptide pools or control peptides (ViraFEST assay). Their recognized antigens are unknown. Once obtained from cultured CD4+ T cells, the DNA was sequenced using the Oncomine TCR Beta short-read assay. One entry per CDR3 protein results from TCRdb running MiXCR on the PCR reads. The repertoire holds under 20,000 distinct CDR3 sequences, with about half as singletons. What was sequenced was CD4+ T cells from blood, cultured in vitro. These receptors were collected from a human donor who had recovered from COVID-19.

The CDR3 DNA reads as TGTGCCAGCAGGCTAGCATCTGGACAGCGTTCCGCTGAAGCTTTCTTT. Protein product: CASRLASGQRSAEAFF. The V call is TRBV7-2, the J call TRBJ1-1; TRBD1 is a possible D gene (6 bases). This CDR3 comprises 16 residues. V shed 6 bases and J shed 6 bases, with 23 bases lying between them. Germline values: CDR1 SGHTA, CDR2 FQGNSA.

The rearrangement uses TRBV6-2 or TRBV6-3 and TRBJ2-3; 7 nucleotides line up with TRBD2. Germline V gene lookup returns CDR1 MNHEY and CDR2 SVGEGT. The CDR3 consists of 15 residues. The V gene end was trimmed by 4 bases and the J gene end by 2 bases; junction bases not matched to a gene: 6. CDR3 coding DNA: TGTGCCAGCAGTTCGGGGAGGGCCTACACAGATACGCAGTATTTT. It specifies CASSSGRAYTDTQYF.

There are a few counts of this clonotype. The chain joins TRBV19 to TRBJ1-1, with 9 bases that match TRBD1. The CDR3 has 15 residues. With V trimmed by 5 bases and J by 4 bases, 8 bases remained unmatched. CDR1 and CDR2 (germline): LNHDA, SQIVND (reference sequence). CDR3 in amino acids: CASSPPWTGATEAFF. The CDR3 DNA is TGTGCCAGTAGTCCACCATGGACAGGGGCCACTGAAGCTTTCTTT.

The J gene is TRBJ1-1, the V gene TRBV7-9; D is possibly TRBD1 (5 bases). The CDR3 has 17 amino acids. CDR1 is SEHNR and CDR2 is FQNEAQ in the germline V gene (reference sequence). V lost 7 bases, J lost 0 bases, and 21 bases lay in between. CDR3 coding DNA: TGTGCCAGCAACCCCGGGGGTGGGGCCGAGATGAACACTGAAGCTTTCTTT. Translated, it gives CASNPGGGAEMNTEAFF.

To note about this clonotype: An end of the junction differs from the germline gene, which may be a read error. The chain employs TRBV7-7 and TRBJ2-7; TRBD1 might be the D (6 bases). This CDR3 region has 16 residues. The germline gives CDR1 SSHAT, CDR2 FNYEAQ (reference sequence). This CDR3 reads CASSPVGVGAANEQYF. DNA of the CDR3: TGTGCTAGCAGCCCCGTGGGCGTGGGGGCGGCCAACGAGCAGTACTTC.